This TCR beta chain was captured by sequencing in a study of OX40 agonist ivuxolimab in advanced cancers. Study background: Patients were given ivuxolimab, an antibody that agonizes OX40 (CD134). Cancers in dose escalation were hepatocellular, melanoma, renal cell and head and neck. Study findings and constraints: Mean expanded clone counts were higher in CD8+ than CD4+ T cells. Both blood CD4+ and CD8+ T cells showed clonal growth by week 6 at 0.1 to 3.0 mg/kg.

Generated by immunoSEQ multiplex PCR, the TCRdb table keeps only in-frame clones and is missing some. The repertoire holds tens of thousands of clones, with around nine tenths as singletons. Of note for this clone: The antigen is not known.

The ends were cut back, 6 bases at V and 3 bases at J, with 17 bases in the middle. The CDR3 runs to 15 residues. CDR1 is SGHTS and CDR2 is YDEGEE in the germline V gene. This specimen consisted of CD4+ or CD8+ T cells sorted from blood, obtained in a trial of the OX40 agonist ivuxolimab. The rearrangement links TRBV5-8 to TRBJ2-3; D might be TRBD2 (6 bases). The sequence derives from an adult with an advanced solid tumor such as melanoma, head and neck, liver or kidney cancer. The CDR3 loop reads CASNLGDLATDTQYF. CDR3 sequence (DNA): TGTGCCAGCAACCTGGGGGATCTAGCGACAGATACGCAGTATTTT.